Presented here are 5 T cell receptor beta chains from one specimen sequenced in a study of tumor-infiltrating lymphocytes in primary liver carcinoma. Each 20-30 mg portion of unsorted bulk tissue served as the source for co-extraction of RNA and DNA. TCR beta cDNA was prepared out of around 460 ng total RNA by means of a constant-region primer. A slightly modified ARM-PCR protocol with three nested multiplex PCR rounds produced these TCR beta libraries. A C-beta reverse primer was combined with TRBV1-TRBV30 forward primers in the first two PCR rounds, and each round had approximately 10 cycles. One entry per CDR3 protein, called by TCRdb with MiXCR from the multiplex PCR reads. This table has 75,000 to 80,000 distinct CDR3 sequences, roughly 71% appearing once. Sample: tumor-adjacent normal liver tissue. Receptors were obtained from a man aged 35 to 55 with primary liver carcinoma and hepatitis B virus infection.

Many counts were recorded for this clonotype. This chain's CDR3 is CASSQDRASGYEQYF. The DNA for the CDR3 is TGCGCCAGCAGCCAAGATCGGGCTAGCGGCTACGAGCAGTACTTC. This chain uses TRBV4-3 with TRBJ2-7; 7 nucleotides line up with TRBD2. V lost 0 bases to trimming and J lost 3 bases; unmatched junction nucleotides: 5. The CDR3 is made up of 15 amino acids. Germline lookup yields CDR1 LGHNA and CDR2 YSLEER.

For this clonotype: Its ends do not fully match the called genes, so a read error is possible. V and J are TRBV6-6 and TRBJ2-2; 13 nucleotides match TRBD2. The germline V gene has CDR1 MNHNY and CDR2 SVGAGI (reference sequence). This CDR3 spans 20 amino acids. The CDR3 region has the DNA TGTGCCAGCAGTGCGCTCGTGGGACTAGCGGGGCCAACGAACAGCGGGGAACTGTTTTTT. Its translation is CASSALVGLAGPTNSGELFF.

Notes on this clonotype: It is likely a read error, because the conserved phenylalanine at the end of the CDR3 is missing. The limits of the CDR3 on the DNA are not certain, so only TCRdb's listed CDR3 is given. This CDR3 reads CASSPAGAPGERYS. The chain couples TRBV14 to TRBJ2-7; the table's D call of TRBD1 was not tested on the DNA. Termini included, the CDR3 measures 14 amino acids. The germline V gene encodes CDR1 SGHDN and CDR2 FVKESK.

Regarding this clonotype: At one of its ends the junction is not consistent with the germline gene, which may arise from a read error. The DNA of the CDR3 is TGTGCCTGCAGCCAAGAGGCAGGGAGCGGATCTGGCTACACCTTC. This codes for CACSQEAGSGSGYTF. This sequence joins TRBV4-2 and TRBJ1-2, with D tentatively TRBD1 (5 bases). Germline V gives CDR1 LGHNA, CDR2 YNFKEQ. The CDR3 is made up of 15 amino acids.

CDR3 region: CASSYRSSFNNEQFF. The CDR3 coding sequence is TGTGCCAGCAGTTACAGAAGCAGCTTTAACAATGAGCAGTTCTTC. The genes are TRBV6-5 and TRBJ2-1; no firm D call. This CDR3 is built from 15 residues. The germline gives CDR1 MNHEY, CDR2 SVGAGI. The V and J ends lost 2 bases and 5 bases respectively, with 13 bases between them.